The 4 T cell receptor beta chains given below trace back to one sample, sequenced in a study of cytomegalovirus exposure and HLA in healthy donors. Primers: 60 Vbeta forward and 13 Jbeta reverse. Clones were sequenced by immunoSEQ multiplex PCR, and TCRdb holds only the in-frame ones, with some missing. The repertoire holds 130,000 to 150,000 clones, with 70% to 90% as singletons. The specimen was PBMCs. These receptor sequences come from a woman in her thirties or forties in good health and CMV-seropositive.

The chain carries TRBV19 and TRBJ1-5; D might be TRBD1 (5 bases). This CDR3 spans 17 amino acids. Trimming removed 3 bases from V and 0 bases from J, with 15 bases in between. Looked up from germline, CDR1 is LNHDA and CDR2 is SQIVND (reference sequence). The CDR3 nucleotides read TGTGCCAGTAGTATCGGGGGAGCGGGGTATAGCAATCAGCCCCAGCATTTT. Translation: CASSIGGAGYSNQPQHF. Full variable domain (remainder filled in from reference TRBV19 and TRBJ1-5): DGGITQSPKYLFRKEGQNVTLSCEQNLNHDAMYWYRQDPGQGLRLIYYSQIVNDFQKGDIAEGYSVSREKKESFPLTVTSAQKNPTAFYLCASSIGGAGYSNQPQHFGDGTRLSIL.

CDR3 region: CASSLTGIGNTIYF. DNA of the CDR3: TGCGCCAGCAGCTTGACAGGGATTGGAAACACCATATATTTT. V gene TRBV5-1 combines with J gene TRBJ1-3; possible D gene TRBD1, 6 bases. Trimming pared 1 base from V and 3 bases from J, leaving 8 bases between. The germline CDR1 and CDR2 sequences are SGHRS and YFSETQ. The CDR3 has 14 amino acids.

Here the CDR3 DNA reads TGTGCCAGCAGTCCGGGACAGGGGGACCTCTCCTACGAGCAGTACTTC. Translation gives CASSPGQGDLSYEQYF. This rearrangement joins TRBV27 to TRBJ2-7; 11 positions match TRBD1. This CDR3 spans 16 amino acids. CDR1 MNHEY and CDR2 SMNVEV come from the germline V gene (reference sequence). V lost 5 bases and J lost 0; bases outside the gene matches: 6.

The chain uses TRBV7-3 and TRBJ2-5; tentative D call: TRBD2 (6 bases). The germline V gene encodes CDR1 SGHTA and CDR2 FQGTGA. The V gene lost 2 bases and the J gene lost 1 base, with 11 bases spanning the gap. This CDR3 is built from 15 residues. CDR3 bases: TGTGCCAGCAGCTTAGTGGCGGGATCCCAAGAGACCCAGTACTTC. It translates to CASSLVAGSQETQYF.